The source of this T cell receptor beta chain is a study of T-cell memory formation after mild COVID-19. The overall study: Largely, the TCR clusters proved donor specific.

MiXCR, applied by TCRdb to the 5' RACE reads, yields one record per CDR3 protein. The sample has hundreds of thousands of distinct CDR3 sequences, about 15% seen once; the top ten hold around a fifth. Germline loops: CDR1 SQVTM, CDR2 ANQGSEA. The ends were cut back, 7 bases at V and 7 bases at J, with 16 bases in the middle. The CDR3 is 12 amino acids. This clonotype occurred a few times. The sample comprised PBMCs or a T cell subset sorted from them (not recorded which). The V and J genes are TRBV29-1 and TRBJ1-2, with D perhaps TRBD1 (6 bases). The sequence derives from a man between 18 and 35 years old who had mild COVID-19 (a few samples of this study predate the infection). Cell type and time point are not known. The DNA of the CDR3 is TGCAGCGCACAGGGTGATGCCGGTGGCTACACCTTC. As protein: CSAQGDAGGYTF.